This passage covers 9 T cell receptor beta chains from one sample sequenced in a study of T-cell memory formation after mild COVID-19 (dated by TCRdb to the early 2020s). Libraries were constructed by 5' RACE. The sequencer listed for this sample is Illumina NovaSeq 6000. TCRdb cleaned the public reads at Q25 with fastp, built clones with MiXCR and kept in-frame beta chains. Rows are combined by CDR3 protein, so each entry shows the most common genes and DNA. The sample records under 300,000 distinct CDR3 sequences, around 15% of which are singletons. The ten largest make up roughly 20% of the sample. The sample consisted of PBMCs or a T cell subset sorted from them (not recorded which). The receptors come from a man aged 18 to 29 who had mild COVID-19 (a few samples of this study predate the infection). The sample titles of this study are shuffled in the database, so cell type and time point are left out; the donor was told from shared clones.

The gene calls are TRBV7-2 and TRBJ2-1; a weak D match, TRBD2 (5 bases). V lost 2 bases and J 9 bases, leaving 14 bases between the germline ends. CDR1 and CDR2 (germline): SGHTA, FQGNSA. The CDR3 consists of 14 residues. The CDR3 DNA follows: TGTGCCAGCAGCTTACGAACGCAAGGGAGTGAGCAGTTCTTC. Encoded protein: CASSLRTQGSEQFF. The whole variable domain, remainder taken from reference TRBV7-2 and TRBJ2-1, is GAGVSQSPSNKVTEKGKDVELRCDPISGHTALYWYRQSLGQGLEFLIYFQGNSAPDKSGLPSDRFSAERTGGSVSTLTIQRTQQEDSAVYLCASSLRTQGSEQFFGPGTRLTVL.

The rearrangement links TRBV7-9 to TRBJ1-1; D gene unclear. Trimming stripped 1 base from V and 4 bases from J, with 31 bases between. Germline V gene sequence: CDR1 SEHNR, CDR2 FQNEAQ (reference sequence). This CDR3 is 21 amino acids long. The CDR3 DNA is TGTGCCAGCAGCTTAGGAGGCTTACGGCAGTTTCGTTCTTCGGCCCGCACTGAAGCTTTCTTT. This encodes CASSLGGLRQFRSSARTEAFF.

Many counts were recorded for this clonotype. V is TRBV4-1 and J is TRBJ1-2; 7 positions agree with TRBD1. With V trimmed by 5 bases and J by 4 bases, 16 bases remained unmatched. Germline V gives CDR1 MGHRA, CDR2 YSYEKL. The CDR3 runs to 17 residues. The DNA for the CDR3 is TGCGCCAGCAGCATTCCCGGACAGGCCCTCGGCCCCTATGGCTACACCTTC. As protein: CASSIPGQALGPYGYTF.

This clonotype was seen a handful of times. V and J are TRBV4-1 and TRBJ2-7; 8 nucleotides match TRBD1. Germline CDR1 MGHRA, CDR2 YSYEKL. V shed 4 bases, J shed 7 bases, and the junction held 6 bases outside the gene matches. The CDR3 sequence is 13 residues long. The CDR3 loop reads CASSRGTGGEQYV. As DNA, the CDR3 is TGCGCCAGCAGCCGTGGGACAGGAGGAGAGCAGTACGTC.

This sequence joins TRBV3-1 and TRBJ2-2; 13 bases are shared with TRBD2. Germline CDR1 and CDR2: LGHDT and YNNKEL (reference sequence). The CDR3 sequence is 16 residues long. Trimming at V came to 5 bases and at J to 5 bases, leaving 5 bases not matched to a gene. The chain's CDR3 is CASSRTSGGRTGELFF. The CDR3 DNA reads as TGTGCCAGCAGCAGGACTAGCGGGGGACGGACCGGGGAGCTGTTTTTT.

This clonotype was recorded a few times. This CDR3 is CASSFVVYNEQFF. CDR3 in DNA: TGTGCCAGCAGCTTCGTCGTTTACAATGAGCAGTTCTTC. The chain carries TRBV11-1 and TRBJ2-1; D remains unclear. CDR3 length: 13 amino acids. Germline loops: CDR1 SGHAT, CDR2 FQDESV (reference sequence). V was trimmed by 3 bases and J by 4 bases, leaving 7 bases between them. The full variable domain, rest sourced from reference TRBV11-1 and TRBJ2-1, is EAEVAQSPRYKITEKSQAVAFWCDPISGHATLYWYRQILGQGPELLVQFQDESVVDDSQLPKDRFSAERLKGVDSTLKIQPAELGDSAMYLCASSFVVYNEQFFGPGTRLTVL.

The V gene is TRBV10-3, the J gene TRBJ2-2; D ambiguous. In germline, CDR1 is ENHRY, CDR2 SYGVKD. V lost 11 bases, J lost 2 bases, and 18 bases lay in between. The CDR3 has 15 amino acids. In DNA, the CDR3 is TGTGCCTCGGTCCAGGACGGTCCTAACACCGGGGAGCTGTTTTTT. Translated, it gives CASVQDGPNTGELFF.

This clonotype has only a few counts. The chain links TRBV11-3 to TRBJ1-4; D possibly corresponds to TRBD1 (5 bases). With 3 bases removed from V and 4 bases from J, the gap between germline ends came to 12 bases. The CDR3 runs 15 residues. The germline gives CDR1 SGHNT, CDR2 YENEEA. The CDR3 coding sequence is TGTGCCAGCAGCTTTCCGCGAGGGGTTAATGAAAAACTGTTTTTT. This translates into CASSFPRGVNEKLFF.

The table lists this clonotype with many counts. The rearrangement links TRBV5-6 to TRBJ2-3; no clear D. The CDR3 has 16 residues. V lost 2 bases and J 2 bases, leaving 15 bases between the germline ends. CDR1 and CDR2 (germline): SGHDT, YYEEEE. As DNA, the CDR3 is TGTGCCAGCAGCTTATCGGTCAGGCTAGACACAGATACGCAGTATTTT. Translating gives CASSLSVRLDTDTQYF.